The clone carrying this TCR beta chain was detected ten times or more. This specimen comes from a study of T cells in Graves' hyperthyroidism and ophthalmopathy. RNA transcripts yielded amplified TCR beta CDR3 regions. The TCR CDR3 was amplified in a first-round RT-PCR using the HTBI primer set. MiXCR, applied by TCRdb to the multiplex PCR reads, yields one record per CDR3 protein. The repertoire includes over 350,000 distinct CDR3 sequences, more than 13% of them detected once, and 25% to 30% sits in the top ten. CDR1 and CDR2 from the germline V gene are MNHEY and SMNVEV (reference sequence). J was trimmed by 6 bases and V by 1 base; bases with no gene match: 6. The CDR3 has 16 residues.

This chain uses TRBV27 with TRBJ2-5; 12 bases are a match to TRBD2. The receptor was isolated from a man aged 45-65 years with Graves' ophthalmopathy. Sequenced sample: blood. CDR3 nucleotide sequence: TGTGCCAGCAGTTTATTTACTAGCGGGAGGTTCAAGACCCAGTACTTC. Translation gives CASSLFTSGRFKTQYF.